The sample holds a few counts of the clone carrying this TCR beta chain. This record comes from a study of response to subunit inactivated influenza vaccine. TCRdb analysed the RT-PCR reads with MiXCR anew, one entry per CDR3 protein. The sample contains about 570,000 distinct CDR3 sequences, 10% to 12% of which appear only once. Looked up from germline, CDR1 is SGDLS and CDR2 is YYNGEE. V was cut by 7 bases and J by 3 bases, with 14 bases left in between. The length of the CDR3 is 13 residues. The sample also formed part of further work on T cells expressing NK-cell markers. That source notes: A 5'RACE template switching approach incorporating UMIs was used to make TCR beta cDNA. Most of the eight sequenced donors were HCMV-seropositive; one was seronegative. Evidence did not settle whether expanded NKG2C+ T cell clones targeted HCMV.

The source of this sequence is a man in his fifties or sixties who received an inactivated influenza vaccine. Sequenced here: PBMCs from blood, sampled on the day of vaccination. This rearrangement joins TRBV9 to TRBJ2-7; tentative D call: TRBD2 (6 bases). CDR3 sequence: CASSRGGLYEQYF. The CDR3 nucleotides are TGTGCCAGCTCGAGAGGAGGGCTCTACGAGCAGTACTTC. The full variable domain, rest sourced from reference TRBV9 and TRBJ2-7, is DSGVTQTPKHLITATGQRVTLRCSPRSGDLSVYWYQQSLDQGLQFLIQYYNGEERAKGNILERFSAQQFPDLHSELNLSSLELGDSALYFCASSRGGLYEQYFGPGTRLTVT.